The source of this T cell receptor beta chain is a study of T cell responses to AZD1222 COVID-19 vaccine. Generated by immunoSEQ multiplex PCR, the TCRdb table keeps only in-frame clones and is missing some. Among about 120,000 clones listed, 70% to 90% were seen once. Overall study findings and caveats: Among those given AZD1222, only six or seven were seropositive at baseline. The study found Spike-specific TCR breadth and depth rose after two AZD1222 doses.

Points on this clone: What it binds is not known.

The sample was peripheral blood, taken on day 0 of AZD1222 vaccination. The TCR originated in an adult in good health.

The CDR3 here is CSVLEGVGRYGYTF. The DNA for the CDR3 is TGCAGCGTTCTAGAGGGGGTCGGGCGCTATGGCTACACCTTC. The chain employs TRBV29-1 and TRBJ1-2, with TRBD1 as a possible D gene (6 bases). Trimming removed 5 bases from V and 4 bases from J, with 17 bases in between. The CDR3 consists of 14 residues. The germline gives CDR1 SQVTM, CDR2 ANQGSEA.